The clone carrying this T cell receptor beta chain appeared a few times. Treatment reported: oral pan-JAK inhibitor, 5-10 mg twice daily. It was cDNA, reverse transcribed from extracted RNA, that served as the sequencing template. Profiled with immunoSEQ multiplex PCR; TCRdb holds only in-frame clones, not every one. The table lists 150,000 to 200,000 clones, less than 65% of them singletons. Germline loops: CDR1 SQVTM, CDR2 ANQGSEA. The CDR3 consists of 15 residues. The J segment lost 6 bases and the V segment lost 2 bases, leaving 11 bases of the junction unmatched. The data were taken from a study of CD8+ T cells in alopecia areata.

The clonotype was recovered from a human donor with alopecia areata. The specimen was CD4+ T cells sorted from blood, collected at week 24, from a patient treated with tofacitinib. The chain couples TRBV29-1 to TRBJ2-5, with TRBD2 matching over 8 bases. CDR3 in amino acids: CSVEISGALLKTQYF. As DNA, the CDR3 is TGCAGCGTTGAAATTAGCGGGGCCCTTTTGAAGACCCAGTACTTC.